The 10 T cell receptor beta chains below come from one sample, sequenced in a study of T cell responses to AZD1222 COVID-19 vaccine (dated by TCRdb to about 2021). The method was the immunoSEQ multiplex PCR assay. TCRdb stores this immuneACCESS table with in-frame sequences only. Part of the clones is absent; in the studies checked, under half of the shortfall reflects unresolved V genes, and no reason is known for the rest. The sample contains roughly 100,000 clones, roughly 91% of them found a single time. Jointly, the top ten make up roughly 8% of the sample. Reading the label with the study, this specimen's time point is: about 28 days (+/-7) after the second vaccine dose. Sequences were derived from peripheral blood, sampled 28 days after the second AZD1222 dose. The receptors were gathered from an adult who received the AZD1222 COVID-19 vaccine.

The chain uses TRBV27 and TRBJ1-4; 7 nucleotides agree with TRBD1. Germline CDR1 reads MNHEY; CDR2 reads SMNVEV (reference sequence). V lost 3 bases, J lost 0 bases, and 7 bases stayed unmatched. This CDR3 is 17 amino acids long. The CDR3 reads CASSFRRGRATNEKLFF. The DNA of the CDR3 is TGTGCCAGCAGTTTCAGAAGGGGGCGGGCAACTAATGAAAAACTGTTTTTT.

The V gene is TRBV7-6, the J gene TRBJ2-1; 11 bases align to TRBD2. Per germline, CDR1 SGHVS and CDR2 FNYEAQ. The CDR3 contains 17 residues. The ends lost 5 bases at V and 6 bases at J; junction bases unmatched: 12. In DNA, the CDR3 is TGTGCCAGCAGCAGCCTAGCGGGGGGCTCCAAGGGCAATGAGCAGTTCTTC. This encodes CASSSLAGGSKGNEQFF.

The J gene is TRBJ2-3, the V gene TRBV4-3; 8 bases line up with TRBD2. J lost 2 bases, V lost 0 bases, and 10 bases had no gene match. The V gene's germline CDR1 is LGHNA and CDR2 YSLEER. The length of the CDR3 is 18 residues. Here the CDR3 DNA reads TGCGCCAGCAGCCAAGATCTATTGCGGGGGGTAAACACAGATACGCAGTATTTT. Amino acid sequence: CASSQDLLRGVNTDTQYF.

V usage is TRBV19 and J usage is TRBJ1-1; no definite D call. From germline, CDR1 is LNHDA and CDR2 SQIVND (reference sequence). V lost 9 bases and J 10 bases, leaving 15 bases between the germline ends. The CDR3 consists of 11 residues. The CDR3 loop reads CASSDVKGAFF. In nucleotides, the CDR3 is TGTGCCAGCAGCGATGTAAAGGGAGCTTTCTTT.

This clone was observed a single time. This chain links TRBV14 with TRBJ1-4, with D possibly being TRBD1 (5 bases). Germline CDR1 is SGHDN and CDR2 is FVKESK. The CDR3 sequence is 14 residues long. V dropped 7 bases and J dropped 4 bases, with 13 bases sitting between them. As DNA, the CDR3 is TGTGCCAGCATTTGGGGCAGGTTTAATGAAAAACTGTTTTTT. Its translation is CASIWGRFNEKLFF.

V usage is TRBV18 and J usage is TRBJ2-7; the D call may be TRBD1 or TRBD2 (6 bases each). Germline assignment: CDR1 KGHSH and CDR2 LQKENI. The CDR3 covers 14 residues. Trimming removed 0 bases from V and 6 bases from J, with 12 bases in between. CDR3 nucleotide sequence: TGTGCCAGCTCACCACCGTCGGGGGCCGGCGAGCAGTACTTC. This translates into CASSPPSGAGEQYF.

The chain joins TRBV12-3 or TRBV12-4 to TRBJ1-5, with D uncertain. The CDR3 sequence is 11 residues long. With 6 bases removed from V and 7 bases from J, the gap between germline ends came to 7 bases. The CDR3 sequence is CASSKNQPQHF. The CDR3 DNA is TGTGCCAGCAGCAAGAACCAGCCCCAGCATTTT.

This clone showed up just once. The chain has TRBV27 and TRBJ2-7; the match to TRBD1 covers 8 bases. J was trimmed by 5 bases and V by 5 bases; bases with no gene match: 5. Germline CDR1 and CDR2: MNHEY and SMNVEV (reference sequence). The CDR3 has 13 amino acids. CDR3 in amino acids: CASSDRGRDEQYF. The DNA for the CDR3 is TGTGCCAGCAGTGACAGGGGTCGGGACGAGCAGTACTTC.

This chain joins TRBV5-6 and TRBJ1-2, with D unresolved. CDR1 is SGHDT and CDR2 is YYEEEE in the germline V gene. The CDR3 runs to 13 residues. With 2 bases removed from V and 2 bases from J, the gap between germline ends came to 7 bases. DNA of the CDR3: TGTGCCAGCAGCTTCCAGAAAAACTATGGCTACACCTTC. This encodes CASSFQKNYGYTF.

DNA for the CDR3: TGTGCCAGCAGTTCGGGACATGAGCCCCAGCATTTT. As protein: CASSSGHEPQHF. The J gene is TRBJ1-5, the V gene TRBV6-5; D possibly corresponds to TRBD1 (6 bases). Trimming took off 4 bases at V and 8 bases at J, with 9 bases between the two ends. This CDR3 region has 12 residues. The germline CDR1 and CDR2 sequences are MNHEY and SVGAGI.